This TCR beta chain appears in the sequencing data of a study of blood T cells in healthy people across ages. Study-wide results and limits: Naive T cell percentage by flow cytometry tracked strongly with beta diversity. Not knowing donor CMV status may have confounded expanded clonotype changes.

PCR was performed a second time for about 6 to 12 cycles using a sample-barcoded 5' primer and a J-beta primer mix. TCRdb independently ran MiXCR on the 5' RACE reads; one entry per CDR3 protein. The table includes about 670,000 distinct CDR3 sequences, around 43% detected once. The draw of peripheral blood yielded roughly 9.4 milliliters from each donor. To note about this clonotype: Its antigen is not identified.

This TCR derives from an elderly man in good health. The sequencing sample was made of blood.

CDR3 sequence reads: CSVTSTGTAYNEQFF. The CDR3 bases are TGCAGCGTTACGTCAACCGGGACAGCCTACAATGAGCAGTTCTTC. The genes are TRBV29-1 and TRBJ2-1, with TRBD1 matching 7 bases. The germline gives CDR1 SQVTM, CDR2 ANQGSEA. V trimming: 5 bases; J trimming: 2 bases; junction bases outside the gene matches: 9. There are 15 residues in the CDR3.